The 10 T cell receptor beta chains below come from one sample, sequenced in a study of blood T cell repertoires in COVID-19 (dated by TCRdb to the early 2020s). Library method: the immunoSEQ multiplex PCR assay. This is the immuneACCESS table as TCRdb keeps it, with only in-frame sequences that have V and J called. A part of the clones is gone; compared with another copy, unresolved V genes explain less than half, and the rest is unexplained. This sample is represented by around 160,000 clones; just under 85% of them were singletons. In total, the top ten clones hold about 3.1% of the sample. The sequenced sample was peripheral blood. The receptors were sampled from a woman between 35 and 50 years old with active or convalescent COVID-19.

This clone was detected ten times or more. The chain employs TRBV28 and TRBJ1-2; the D is unclear. This CDR3 is 13 amino acids long. V lost 7 bases and J lost 2, with 11 bases in between. CDR1 and CDR2 from the germline V gene are MDHEN and SYDVKM. CDR3 residues: CASTPGMNYGYTF. The CDR3 coding sequence is TGTGCCAGCACCCCGGGTATGAACTATGGCTACACCTTC.

J is TRBJ2-5 and V is TRBV9, with D possibly matching TRBD2 (7 bases). Germline-derived CDR1 and CDR2 are SGDLS and YYNGEE. V was trimmed by 4 bases and J by 5 bases, leaving 18 bases between them. The CDR3 has 15 residues. CDR3 sequence: CASSPPGGQGETQYF. The CDR3 DNA sequence: TGTGCCAGCAGCCCACCCGGGGGGCAGGGGGAGACCCAGTACTTC. Together with reference TRBV9 and TRBJ2-5, the CDR3 gives the full variable domain: DSGVTQTPKHLITATGQRVTLRCSPRSGDLSVYWYQQSLDQGLQFLIQYYNGEERAKGNILERFSAQQFPDLHSELNLSSLELGDSALYFCASSPPGGQGETQYFGPGTRLLVL.

This chain joins TRBV28 and TRBJ1-4; a weak D match, TRBD1 (6 bases). The V end lost 0 bases, the J end lost 7 bases, and 12 bases lay between the germline ends. Germline V gene data show CDR1 as MDHEN and CDR2 as SYDVKM. The CDR3 is made up of 15 amino acids. The chain's CDR3 is CASSLWSDRGEKLFF. For the CDR3, the DNA is TGTGCCAGCAGTTTATGGTCGGACAGAGGTGAAAAACTGTTTTTT.

V is TRBV6-5 and J is TRBJ1-1; 8 bases fit TRBD1. J was trimmed by 1 base and V by 11 bases; bases with no gene match: 6. This CDR3 is 13 amino acids long. CDR1 and CDR2 (germline): MNHEY, SVGAGI. CDR3 in amino acids: CAGQGGENTEAFF. The CDR3 region has the DNA TGTGCCGGACAGGGAGGGGAGAACACTGAAGCTTTCTTT.

The chain links TRBV6-2 or TRBV6-3 to TRBJ1-2, with TRBD1 identical over 7 bases. V was pared by 5 bases and J by 4 bases, with 7 bases of the junction left unmatched. Germline lookup yields CDR1 MNHEY and CDR2 SVGEGT. This CDR3 comprises 14 residues. The CDR3 here is CASSRATGSYGYTF. The CDR3 DNA reads TGTGCCAGCAGTAGGGCGACAGGGAGCTATGGCTACACCTTC.

The V and J genes are TRBV27 and TRBJ2-5, with 8 bases aligning to TRBD2. The junction had 11 bases not matched to a gene; V was cut back by 3 bases and J by 2 bases. The germline CDR1 and CDR2 sequences are MNHEY and SMNVEV (reference sequence). The CDR3 spans 17 residues. The CDR3, as DNA: TGTGCCAGCAGTTTTAGGGCGGGGGGCCACTTGCAAGAGACCCAGTACTTC. Translating it yields CASSFRAGGHLQETQYF.

This clone was found once. The chain recombines TRBV19 with TRBJ1-5; D not certain. Germline assignment: CDR1 LNHDA and CDR2 SQIVND (reference sequence). The CDR3 length is 12 residues. The V end lost 1 base, the J end lost 9 bases, and 7 bases lay between the germline ends. CDR3 nucleotides: TGTGCCAGTAGTATAGCCCCGGGGCCCCAGCATTTT. Amino acid sequence: CASSIAPGPQHF. Full variable domain (remainder filled in from reference TRBV19 and TRBJ1-5): DGGITQSPKYLFRKEGQNVTLSCEQNLNHDAMYWYRQDPGQGLRLIYYSQIVNDFQKGDIAEGYSVSREKKESFPLTVTSAQKNPTAFYLCASSIAPGPQHFGDGTRLSIL.

V gene TRBV7-2 combines with J gene TRBJ1-2; weak D call: TRBD1 (5 bases). CDR1 is SGHTA and CDR2 is FQGNSA in the germline V gene. The CDR3 sequence is 16 residues long. V was clipped by 4 bases and J by 5 bases, with 20 bases between them. Here the CDR3 reads CASSSPGRGVIYGYTF. In DNA, the CDR3 is TGTGCCAGCAGCTCCCCGGGTCGGGGGGTGATATATGGCTACACCTTC.

As DNA, the CDR3 is TGTGCCAGCAGCCCCCGGCCCGGCGGACAGAACACTGAAGCTTTCTTT. Protein sequence: CASSPRPGGQNTEAFF. The chain employs TRBV7-6 and TRBJ1-1; D is possibly TRBD1 (5 bases). This CDR3 contains 16 residues. Trimming shortened V by 5 bases and J by 1 base, and 17 bases separated the two germline ends. Germline V gene lookup returns CDR1 SGHVS and CDR2 FNYEAQ.

This chain uses TRBV5-1 with TRBJ1-4; TRBD1 aligns across 7 bases. J was trimmed by 8 bases and V by 4 bases; bases with no gene match: 8. There are 14 residues in the CDR3. Germline V gives CDR1 SGHRS, CDR2 YFSETQ. In DNA, the CDR3 is TGCGCCAGCAGCATTGACAGGGTTGAAGAAAAACTGTTTTTT. This encodes CASSIDRVEEKLFF.